The present T cell receptor beta chain was sequenced within a study of control samples from healthy donors and cancer patients. Sequencing used immunoSEQ multiplex PCR; TCRdb keeps in-frame clones, though not all of them. The top ten hold roughly 1.6% of the sample, which has tens of thousands of clones, more than 70% seen once. The sequence derives from a man aged 35-49 years with colorectal cancer. Sequencing used PBMCs.

CDR3 DNA: TGTGCCAGCAGTCACCTCCCCCGGGACAGAAATCCCGCGACTACAAGAGAGACCCAGTACTTC. Its translation is CASSHLPRDRNPATTRETQYF. The rearrangement joins TRBV27 to TRBJ2-5; 7 nucleotides match TRBD1. Germline loops: CDR1 MNHEY, CDR2 SMNVEV (reference sequence). The CDR3 has 21 residues. Trimming removed 5 bases from V and 4 bases from J; junction bases left unmatched: 28.